Below, 20 T cell receptor beta chains from the same sample are listed, as sequenced in a study of naive and memory T cell subsets. Broader study findings: A few larger clonotypes appeared in naive repertoires, especially CD8, possibly memory cells re-expressing CD45RA.

An equimolar mix of two oligonucleotides served as the beta constant-region primer for TRBC1 and TRBC2. Nested alpha and beta constant-region primers with the SP2 primer drove four PCR rounds on ligated cDNA. TCRdb reprocessed the UMI-ligation and nested PCR reads via MiXCR and lists one record per CDR3 protein. The profile covers over 110,000 distinct CDR3 sequences, with around 21% appearing a single time and more than 0.6% taken by the ten largest. These receptors' targets are unknown. The specimen sequenced was naive CD8+ T cells from blood. These receptors were taken from a human donor in good health.

The chain is built from TRBV7-9 and TRBJ2-3; D perhaps matches TRBD2 (6 bases). Trimming shortened V by 5 bases and J by 5 bases, and 20 bases separated the two germline ends. Germline-derived CDR1 and CDR2 are SEHNR and FQNEAQ (reference sequence). The CDR3 spans 16 residues. For the CDR3, the DNA is TGTGCCAGCAGCCCACGGGCGGGACTGGGAGTAGATACGCAGTATTTT. Protein sequence: CASSPRAGLGVDTQYF.

This clonotype occurred a few times. The CDR3, as DNA: TGCAGTGCTAGTGACGGGCGTCAAGACTACGAGCAGTACTTC. Amino acids: CSASDGRQDYEQYF. V usage is TRBV20-1 and J usage is TRBJ2-7; D gene uncertain. The V gene lost 3 bases and the J gene lost 3 bases, with 15 bases spanning the gap. The length of the CDR3 is 14 residues. Germline values: CDR1 DFQATT, CDR2 SNEGSKA (reference sequence).

The chain employs TRBV27 and TRBJ2-3; tentative D call: TRBD2 (5 bases). The CDR3 is 15 amino acids. Germline V gene data show CDR1 as MNHEY and CDR2 as SMNVEV (reference sequence). V was trimmed by 6 bases and J by 4 bases, leaving 17 bases between them. In DNA form, the CDR3 reads TGTGCCAGCAGCCGGGCAGCCGGGATCGCAGATACGCAGTATTTT. Translated: CASSRAAGIADTQYF.

There are a few counts of this clonotype. V usage is TRBV2 and J usage is TRBJ2-7, with 8 bases aligning to TRBD2. V trimming: 9 bases; J trimming: 1 base; junction bases outside the gene matches: 14. The CDR3 spans 16 residues. CDR1 and CDR2 (germline): SNHLY, FYNNEI. CDR3 amino acids: CASTPGTSFSSYEQYF. The CDR3 nucleotides are TGTGCCAGTACTCCCGGGACTAGTTTTTCGTCCTACGAGCAGTACTTC.

This chain joins TRBV19 and TRBJ1-5, with no clear D. The length of the CDR3 is 13 residues. Trimming stripped 0 bases from V and 7 bases from J, with 7 bases between. Per germline, CDR1 LNHDA and CDR2 SQIVND (reference sequence). In DNA form, the CDR3 reads TGTGCCAGTAGTATAGACGGGGAGCAGCCCCAGCATTTT. Protein sequence: CASSIDGEQPQHF.

This chain links TRBV12-3 or TRBV12-4 with TRBJ2-1; D not certain. Trimming left V 7 bases short and J 3 bases short, with 13 bases between. This CDR3 is 14 amino acids long. This chain's CDR3 is CASTNLPGYNEQFF. CDR3 DNA: TGTGCCAGCACCAACCTGCCTGGCTACAATGAGCAGTTCTTC.

In its sample, this clonotype was seen a few times. The chain has TRBV12-3 or TRBV12-4 and TRBJ1-1; a weak D match, TRBD1 (6 bases). The CDR3 has 14 amino acids. The ends were cut back, 3 bases at V and 3 bases at J, with 11 bases in the middle. For the CDR3, the DNA is TGTGCCAGCAGTTTGGACACAGGGTACACTGAAGCTTTCTTT. It encodes CASSLDTGYTEAFF.

The rearrangement joins TRBV6-5 to TRBJ2-1; D perhaps matches TRBD1 (5 bases). Trimming took off 0 bases at V and 12 bases at J, with 12 bases between the two ends. Germline V gene lookup returns CDR1 MNHEY and CDR2 SVGAGI. The CDR3 consists of 13 residues. The CDR3 nucleotides are TGTGCCAGCAGTTACTCGGGCGTCCAGGGGCAGTTCTTC. This sequence encodes CASSYSGVQGQFF.

This clonotype was seen more than once but under ten times. The chain is built from TRBV15 and TRBJ2-3; TRBD1 matches at 7 bases. This CDR3 is built from 16 residues. V gave up 1 base and J gave up 3 bases; unmatched junction bases: 7. CDR1 is LNHNV and CDR2 is YYDKDF in the germline V gene (reference sequence). CDR3 loop: CATSRAHEGATDTQYF. The CDR3 nucleotides read TGTGCCACCAGCAGAGCGCACGAGGGGGCAACAGATACGCAGTATTTT.

The gene calls are TRBV20-1 and TRBJ2-2; a possible D gene is TRBD1 (6 bases). This CDR3 has 16 residues. Germline-derived CDR1 and CDR2 are DFQATT and SNEGSKA (reference sequence). Trimming left V 5 bases short and J 4 bases short, with 20 bases between. The CDR3 coding sequence is TGCAGTGCTTCGATGATTTTTACAGGGAGCACCGGGGAGCTGTTTTTT. Translated, it gives CSASMIFTGSTGELFF.

The V gene is TRBV27, the J gene TRBJ1-1; unclear D gene. The CDR3 loop spans 13 amino acids. Germline assignment: CDR1 MNHEY and CDR2 SMNVEV (reference sequence). Between the trimmed V and J ends, which lost 3 bases and 3 bases, there was a span of 8 bases. The DNA for the CDR3 is TGTGCCAGCAGTTTGTCCTGCGACACTGAAGCTTTCTTT. This gives the protein CASSLSCDTEAFF.

This clonotype was seen a few times. The V and J genes are TRBV20-1 and TRBJ2-1, with 7 positions matching TRBD2. Germline V gene lookup returns CDR1 DFQATT and CDR2 SNEGSKA (reference sequence). The V and J ends lost 3 bases and 2 bases, in that order; junction bases with no gene match: 7. This CDR3 region has 15 residues. The CDR3 DNA sequence: TGCAGTGCTAGCCGTCCGGGGGGTGCCTACAATGAGCAGTTCTTC. Protein: CSASRPGGAYNEQFF.

Only a few counts were recorded for this clonotype. The chain joins TRBV7-9 to TRBJ1-3; 7 bases fit TRBD1. Germline trimming cut 5 bases from V and 5 bases from J; bases unmatched to any gene: 9. Germline loops: CDR1 SEHNR, CDR2 FQNEAQ (reference sequence). This CDR3 is built from 15 residues. The DNA for the CDR3 is TGTGCCAGCAGCCCCCCGGGACAGCTGCGAAACACCATATATTTT. It is translated as CASSPPGQLRNTIYF.

This clonotype has a handful of counts. The rearrangement joins TRBV6-6 to TRBJ2-7, with TRBD1 as a possible D gene (6 bases). The CDR3 has 14 residues. Trimming cost V 7 bases and J 0 bases, with 13 bases left between them. CDR1 and CDR2 from the germline V gene are MNHNY and SVGAGI (reference sequence). Written as DNA, the CDR3 is TGTGCCAGCACAACAGGGCCTAACTCCTACGAGCAGTACTTC. Its protein is CASTTGPNSYEQYF.

The genes are TRBV14 and TRBJ2-5; tentatively, D is TRBD1 (6 bases). Germline V CDR1 and CDR2: SGHDN, FVKESK. CDR3 length equals 12 residues. The germline V and J ends were trimmed by 3 bases and 4 bases, with 6 bases remaining between them. CDR3 loop: CASSHRGETQYF. In nucleotides, the CDR3 is TGTGCCAGCAGCCACAGGGGAGAGACCCAGTACTTC.

For this clonotype: At one of its ends the junction is not consistent with the germline gene, which may arise from a read error. The chain carries TRBV18 and TRBJ2-1; D possibly corresponds to TRBD1 (6 bases). CDR3 length: 14 residues. Germline CDR1 is KGHSH and CDR2 is LQKENI. The CDR3 sequence: CASSPPGEYNEQFF. Written as DNA, the CDR3 is TGTGCCAGCTCTCCACCAGGGGAGTACAATGAGCAGTTCTTC. Combining the CDR3 with reference TRBV18 and TRBJ2-1 gives the whole variable domain NAGVMQNPRHLVRRRGQEARLRCSPMKGHSHVYWYRQLPEEGLKFMVYLQKENIIDESGMPKERFSAEFPKEGPSILRIQQVVRGDSAAYFCASSPPGEYNEQFFGPGTRLTVL.

This chain links TRBV7-2 with TRBJ2-1, with 7 positions matching TRBD2. The V and J ends lost 3 bases and 3 bases, in that order; junction bases with no gene match: 11. The CDR3 runs to 17 residues. CDR1 is SGHTA and CDR2 is FQGNSA in the germline V gene. In nucleotides, the CDR3 is TGTGCCAGCAGCTTCCGGGGGACTACCAGAAACTACAATGAGCAGTTCTTC. Translation: CASSFRGTTRNYNEQFF.

CDR3 in amino acids: CASSKGTDNYGYTF. CDR3 bases: TGTGCCAGCAGCAAAGGGACGGACAACTATGGCTACACCTTC. The chain combines TRBV5-4 with TRBJ1-2; a weak D match, TRBD1 (5 bases). The CDR3 sequence is 14 residues long. CDR1 is SGHNT and CDR2 is YYREEE in the germline V gene (reference sequence). V lost 4 bases and J lost 2, with 12 bases in between.

This clonotype was counted ten times or more. Here the CDR3 reads CASSLNRDKTYGYTF. The CDR3 nucleotides are TGTGCCAGCAGTTTAAACCGGGATAAGACCTATGGCTACACCTTC. V usage is TRBV28 and J usage is TRBJ1-2; D remains ambiguous. V shed 2 bases and J shed 4 bases, with 14 bases lying between them. The CDR3 consists of 15 residues. In germline, CDR1 is MDHEN, CDR2 SYDVKM.

This rearrangement joins TRBV3-1 to TRBJ2-7; D unresolved. With 4 bases removed from V and 1 base from J, the gap between germline ends came to 14 bases. Germline-derived CDR1 and CDR2 are LGHDT and YNNKEL (reference sequence). The CDR3 sequence is 15 residues long. CDR3 nucleotide sequence: TGTGCCAGCAGCCCCGTAGGTCCATCGTCCTACGAGCAGTACTTC. Encoded protein: CASSPVGPSSYEQYF.